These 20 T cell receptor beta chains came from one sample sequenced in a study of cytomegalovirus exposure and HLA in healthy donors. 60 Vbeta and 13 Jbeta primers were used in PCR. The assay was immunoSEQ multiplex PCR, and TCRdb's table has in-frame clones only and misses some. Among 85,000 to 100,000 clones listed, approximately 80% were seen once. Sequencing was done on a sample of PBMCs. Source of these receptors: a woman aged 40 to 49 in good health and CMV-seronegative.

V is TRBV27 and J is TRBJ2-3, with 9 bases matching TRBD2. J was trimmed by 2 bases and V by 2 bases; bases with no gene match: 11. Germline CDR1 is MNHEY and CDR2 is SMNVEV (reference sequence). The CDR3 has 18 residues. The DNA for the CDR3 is TGTGCCAGCAGTTTAGAAAGGGTCAGCGGGGGGCACACAGATACGCAGTATTTT. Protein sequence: CASSLERVSGGHTDTQYF.

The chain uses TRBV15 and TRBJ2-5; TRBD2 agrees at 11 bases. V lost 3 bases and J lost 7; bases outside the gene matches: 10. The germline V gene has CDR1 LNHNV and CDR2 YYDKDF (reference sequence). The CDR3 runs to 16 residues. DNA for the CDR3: TGTGCCACCAGCAGCGACCTTAGCGGGGGGGCCGGGACCCAGTACTTC. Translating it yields CATSSDLSGGAGTQYF.

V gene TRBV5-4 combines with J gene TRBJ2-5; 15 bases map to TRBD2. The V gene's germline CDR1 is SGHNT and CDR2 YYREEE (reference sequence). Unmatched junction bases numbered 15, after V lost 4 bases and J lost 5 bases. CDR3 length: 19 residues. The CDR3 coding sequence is TGTGCCAGCAGCCCACCCGCACCGGGACTAGCGGGGGGAAGGGAGACCCAGTACTTC. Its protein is CASSPPAPGLAGGRETQYF.

CDR3 DNA: TGTGCCAGCAGCACGGCGGGGGGCACATTCTACGAGCAGTACTTC. Translated, it gives CASSTAGGTFYEQYF. This chain connects TRBV28 to TRBJ2-7; 8 bases line up with TRBD2. From germline, CDR1 is MDHEN and CDR2 SYDVKM. CDR3 length equals 15 residues. V lost 6 bases, J lost 3 bases, and 10 bases stayed unmatched.

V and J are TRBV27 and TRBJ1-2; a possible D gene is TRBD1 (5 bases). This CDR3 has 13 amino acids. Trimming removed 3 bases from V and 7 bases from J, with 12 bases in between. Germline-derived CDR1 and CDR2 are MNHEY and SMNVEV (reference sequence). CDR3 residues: CASSLSREAGYTF. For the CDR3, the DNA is TGTGCCAGCAGTTTGAGCAGGGAGGCTGGCTACACCTTC.

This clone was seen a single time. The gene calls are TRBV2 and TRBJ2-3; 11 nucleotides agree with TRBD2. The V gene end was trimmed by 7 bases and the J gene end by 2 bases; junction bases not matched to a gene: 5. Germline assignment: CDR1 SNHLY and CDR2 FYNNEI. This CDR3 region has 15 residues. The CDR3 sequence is CASNPGLAVTDTQYF. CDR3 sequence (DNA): TGTGCCAGCAACCCGGGACTAGCGGTCACAGATACGCAGTATTTT.

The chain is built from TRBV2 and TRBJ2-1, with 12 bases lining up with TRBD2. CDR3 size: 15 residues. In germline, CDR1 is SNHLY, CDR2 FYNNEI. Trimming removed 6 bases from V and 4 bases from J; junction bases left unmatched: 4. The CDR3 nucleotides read TGTGCCAGCAGGGGGCTAGCGGGGGGGTACAATGAGCAGTTCTTC. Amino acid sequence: CASRGLAGGYNEQFF.

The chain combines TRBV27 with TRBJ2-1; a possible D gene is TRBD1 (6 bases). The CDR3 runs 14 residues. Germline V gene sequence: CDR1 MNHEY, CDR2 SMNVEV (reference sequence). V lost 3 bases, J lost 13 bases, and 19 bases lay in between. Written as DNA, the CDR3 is TGTGCCAGCAGTTTCCGGGACATTGAATCGGAACAGTTCTTC. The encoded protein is CASSFRDIESEQFF.

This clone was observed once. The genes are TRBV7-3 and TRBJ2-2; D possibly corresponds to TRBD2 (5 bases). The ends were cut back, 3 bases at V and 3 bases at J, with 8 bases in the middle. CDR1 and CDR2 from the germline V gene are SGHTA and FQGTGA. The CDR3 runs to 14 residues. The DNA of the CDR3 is TGTGCCAGCAGCTTCCGGGGTGACACCGGGGAGCTGTTTTTT. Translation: CASSFRGDTGELFF.

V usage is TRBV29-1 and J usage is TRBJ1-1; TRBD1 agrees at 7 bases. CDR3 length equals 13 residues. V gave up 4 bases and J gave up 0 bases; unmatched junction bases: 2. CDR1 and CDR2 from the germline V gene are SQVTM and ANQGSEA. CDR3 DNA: TGCAGCGTTGTTGGGACAGTGAACACTGAAGCTTTCTTT. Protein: CSVVGTVNTEAFF.

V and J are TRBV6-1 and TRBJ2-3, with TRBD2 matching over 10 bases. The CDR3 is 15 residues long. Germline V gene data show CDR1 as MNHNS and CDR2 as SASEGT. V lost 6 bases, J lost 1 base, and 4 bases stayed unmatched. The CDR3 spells CASRRTSGGTDTQYF. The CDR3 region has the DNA TGTGCCAGCAGGCGGACTAGCGGTGGCACAGATACGCAGTATTTT.

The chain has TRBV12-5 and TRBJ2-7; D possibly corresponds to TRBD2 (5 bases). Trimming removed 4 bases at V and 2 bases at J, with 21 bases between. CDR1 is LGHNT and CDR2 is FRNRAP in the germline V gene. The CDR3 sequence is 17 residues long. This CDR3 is CASGSALPGLIPYEQYF. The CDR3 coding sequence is TGTGCTAGTGGTTCCGCCCTACCGGGATTAATACCCTACGAGCAGTACTTC.

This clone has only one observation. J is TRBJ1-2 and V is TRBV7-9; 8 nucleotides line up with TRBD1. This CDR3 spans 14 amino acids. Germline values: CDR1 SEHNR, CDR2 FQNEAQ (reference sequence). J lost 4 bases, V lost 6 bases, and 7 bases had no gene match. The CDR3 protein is CASREQGGSYGYTF. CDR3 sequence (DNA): TGTGCCAGCAGGGAACAGGGGGGAAGCTATGGCTACACCTTC.

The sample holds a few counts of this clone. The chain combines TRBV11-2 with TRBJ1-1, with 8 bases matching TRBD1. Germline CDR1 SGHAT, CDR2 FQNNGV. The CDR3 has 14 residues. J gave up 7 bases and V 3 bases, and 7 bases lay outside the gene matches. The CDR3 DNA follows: TGTGCCAGCAGCTTCAGACAGGGGATAATTGAAGCTTTCTTT. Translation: CASSFRQGIIEAFF. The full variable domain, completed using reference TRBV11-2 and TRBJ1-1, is EAGVAQSPRYKIIEKRQSVAFWCNPISGHATLYWYQQILGQGPKLLIQFQNNGVVDDSQLPKDRFSAERLKGVDSTLKIQPAKLEDSAVYLCASSFRQGIIEAFFGQGTRLTVV.

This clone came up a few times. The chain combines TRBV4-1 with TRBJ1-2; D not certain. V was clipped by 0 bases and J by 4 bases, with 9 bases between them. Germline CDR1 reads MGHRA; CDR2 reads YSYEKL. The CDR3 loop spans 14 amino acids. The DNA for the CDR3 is TGCGCCAGCAGCCAAGACAGTAAAATCTATGGCTACACCTTC. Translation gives CASSQDSKIYGYTF.

The DNA of the CDR3 is TGTGCCAGCAGCTTATTAAGGCCAGGGGAAAAACTGTTTTTT. This translates into CASSLLRPGEKLFF. The chain joins TRBV7-9 to TRBJ1-4, with a weak D call TRBD1 (5 bases). Trimming stripped 2 bases from V and 8 bases from J, with 12 bases between. The CDR3 loop spans 14 amino acids. Germline loops: CDR1 SEHNR, CDR2 FQNEAQ (reference sequence).

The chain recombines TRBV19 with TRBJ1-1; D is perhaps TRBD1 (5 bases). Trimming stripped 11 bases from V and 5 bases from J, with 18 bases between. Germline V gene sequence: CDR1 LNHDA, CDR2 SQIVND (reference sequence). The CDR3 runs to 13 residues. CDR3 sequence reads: CAASGSPGTEAFF. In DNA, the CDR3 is TGTGCCGCTAGTGGCAGCCCAGGGACTGAAGCTTTCTTT.

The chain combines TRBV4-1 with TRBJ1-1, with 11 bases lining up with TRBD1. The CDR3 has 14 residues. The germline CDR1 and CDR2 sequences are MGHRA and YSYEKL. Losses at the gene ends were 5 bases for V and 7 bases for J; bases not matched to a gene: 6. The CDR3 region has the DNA TGCGCCAGCAGCTACGGACAGGGGGCTTTTGAAGCTTTCTTT. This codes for CASSYGQGAFEAFF.

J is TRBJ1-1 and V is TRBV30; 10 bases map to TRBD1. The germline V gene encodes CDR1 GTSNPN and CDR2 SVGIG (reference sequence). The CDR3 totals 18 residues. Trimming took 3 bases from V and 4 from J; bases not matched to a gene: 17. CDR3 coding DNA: TGTGCCTGGAGCGGAACGAGACCGGGACAGGGGTTGTTCACTGAAGCTTTCTTT. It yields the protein CAWSGTRPGQGLFTEAFF.

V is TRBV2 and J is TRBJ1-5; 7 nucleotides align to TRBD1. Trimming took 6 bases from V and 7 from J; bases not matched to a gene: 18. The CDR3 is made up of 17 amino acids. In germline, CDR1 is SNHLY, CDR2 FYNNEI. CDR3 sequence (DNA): TGTGCCAGCAGAAGGGGGCAAGGAGAGGTAGTCCCCCAGCCCCAGCATTTT. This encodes CASRRGQGEVVPQPQHF.